The 27 T cell receptor beta chains below were found in one sample sequenced in a study of blood T cell repertoires in COVID-19 (dated by TCRdb to 2020 to 2021). Libraries were constructed by the immunoSEQ multiplex PCR assay. In TCRdb, the immuneACCESS table is reduced to in-frame sequences with V and J assigned. These tables do not hold every clone; where another copy was compared, an unresolved V gene accounts for under half, and the others remain unexplained. The sample contains tens of thousands of clones, roughly 74% of them found a single time. Together, the top ten hold 28% of the sample. Sequencing was carried out using peripheral blood. These receptors all stem from an elderly woman with acute or convalescent COVID-19.

V gene TRBV15 combines with J gene TRBJ2-7; D is unclear. Trimming cost V 1 base and J 0 bases, with 7 bases left between them. The CDR3 is 14 residues long. Germline CDR1 and CDR2: LNHNV and YYDKDF (reference sequence). The CDR3, as DNA: TGTGCCACCAGCAGAGTGCTAAGCTCCTACGAGCAGTACTTC. Translation gives CATSRVLSSYEQYF.

This clone was seen just once. The chain has TRBV9 and TRBJ2-2, with D hard to call. CDR1 SGDLS and CDR2 YYNGEE come from the germline V gene. There are 13 residues in the CDR3. The V end was cut by 4 bases, the J end by 5 bases, with 9 bases between. The CDR3 protein is CASSLRSTGELFF. The CDR3 DNA sequence: TGTGCCAGCAGCCTTCGGTCGACCGGGGAGCTGTTTTTT.

V gene TRBV5-6 combines with J gene TRBJ2-1; 7 nucleotides line up with TRBD2. The ends lost 4 bases at V and 3 bases at J; junction bases unmatched: 7. There are 15 residues in the CDR3. In germline, CDR1 is SGHDT, CDR2 YYEEEE. The chain's CDR3 is CASSTGLFLYNEQFF. Here the CDR3 DNA reads TGTGCCAGCAGCACGGGACTATTCCTCTACAATGAGCAGTTCTTC. The complete variable domain, with remaining parts taken from reference TRBV5-6 and TRBJ2-1, reads DAGVTQSPTHLIKTRGQQVTLRCSPKSGHDTVSWYQQALGQGPQFIFQYYEEEERQRGNFPDRFSGHQFPNYSSELNVNALLLGDSALYLCASSTGLFLYNEQFFGPGTRLTVL.

This chain joins TRBV12-3 or TRBV12-4 and TRBJ1-5, with D hard to call. Trimming stripped 1 base from V and 6 bases from J, with 7 bases between. This CDR3 contains 13 residues. The chain's CDR3 is CASSLGGFQPQHF. CDR3 DNA sequence: TGTGCCAGCAGTTTAGGAGGGTTTCAGCCCCAGCATTTT.

V is TRBV24-1 and J is TRBJ2-3, with D unclear. The CDR3 is 13 amino acids. V was clipped by 5 bases and J by 5 bases, with 10 bases between them. Germline assignment: CDR1 KGHDR and CDR2 SFDVKD. This chain's CDR3 is CATSGQAGDTQYF. DNA of the CDR3: TGTGCCACCAGTGGCCAGGCAGGAGATACGCAGTATTTT.

The sample holds one count of this clone. J is TRBJ1-3 and V is TRBV7-8; 7 nucleotides line up with TRBD1. CDR3 length equals 17 residues. Germline values: CDR1 SGHVS, CDR2 FQNEAQ. After removal of 5 bases from V and 0 bases from J, the junction contained 10 bases not matched to a gene. The DNA for the CDR3 is TGTGCCAGCAGCCTTTGGGACAGCGGACGCTCTGGAAACACCATATATTTT. Residues: CASSLWDSGRSGNTIYF.

The chain carries TRBV5-1 and TRBJ2-1; 7 bases map to TRBD1. Per germline, CDR1 SGHRS and CDR2 YFSETQ. The CDR3 is made up of 15 amino acids. The ends lost 4 bases at V and 1 base at J; junction bases unmatched: 5. The DNA of the CDR3 is TGCGCCAGCAGCGCTACGGGACAGTCCTACAATGAGCAGTTCTTC. This translates into CASSATGQSYNEQFF.

The chain has TRBV29-1 and TRBJ2-5, with TRBD2 matching over 10 bases. The CDR3 spans 14 residues. Looked up from germline, CDR1 is SQVTM and CDR2 is ANQGSEA. V shed 4 bases and J 0 bases; nucleotides not matched to a gene: 2. The CDR3 protein is CSVGSGRYQETQYF. The CDR3 DNA is TGCAGCGTTGGTAGCGGGAGGTACCAAGAGACCCAGTACTTC.

This sequence joins TRBV7-8 and TRBJ1-6, with TRBD1 as a possible D gene (6 bases). This CDR3 has 13 amino acids. V was pared by 4 bases and J by 8 bases, with 9 bases between. Germline assignment: CDR1 SGHVS and CDR2 FQNEAQ. The CDR3 protein is CASSYNRDSPLHF. CDR3 DNA sequence: TGTGCCAGCAGCTACAACAGGGATTCACCCCTCCACTTT.

This chain links TRBV3-1 (or the pseudogene TRBV3-2) with TRBJ2-3; D possibly corresponds to TRBD2 (7 bases). V was trimmed by 4 bases and J by 7 bases, leaving 21 bases between them. Germline assignment: CDR1 LGHDT and CDR2 YNNKEL (reference sequence). The CDR3 sequence is 16 residues long. In nucleotides, the CDR3 is TGTGCCAGCAGCCCCCTCGGGGGCGGGAGAGTGAATACGCAGTATTTT. Amino acids: CASSPLGGGRVNTQYF.

This clone is a singleton in its sample. V gene TRBV6-6 combines with J gene TRBJ1-4; tentatively, D is TRBD1 (6 bases). This CDR3 has 15 residues. V lost 2 bases, J lost 5 bases, and 12 bases lay in between. Looked up from germline, CDR1 is MNHNY and CDR2 is SVGAGI (reference sequence). The CDR3 protein is CASSYGGNENEKLFF. The CDR3 nucleotides are TGTGCCAGCAGTTACGGGGGCAATGAGAATGAAAAACTGTTTTTT.

V and J are TRBV28 and TRBJ2-7; tentatively, D is TRBD2 (5 bases). Between the trimmed V and J ends, which lost 7 bases and 6 bases, there was a span of 13 bases. This CDR3 is built from 12 residues. Per the germline V gene, CDR1 is MDHEN and CDR2 is SYDVKM. The CDR3 spells CASTSNGIEQYF. CDR3 DNA sequence: TGTGCCAGCACCTCCAACGGGATCGAGCAGTACTTC.

The chain employs TRBV21-1 and TRBJ2-1; TRBD2, the D gene given by the table, was not confirmed from the DNA. TRBV21-1 is described as a pseudogene. The CDR3 contains 17 residues. The CDR3 nucleotides are TGTGCCAGCAGCAAAAGGGGGACTAGCGGATTAAGGTATGAGCAGTTCTTC. It translates to CASSKRGTSGLRYEQFF.

The chain is built from TRBV7-9 and TRBJ1-1, with D possibly being TRBD1 (5 bases). The CDR3 is made up of 13 amino acids. Germline V lookup: CDR1 SEHNR, CDR2 FQNEAQ (reference sequence). Trimming removed 6 bases from V and 8 bases from J, with 16 bases in between. CDR3 sequence reads: CASSLHPQGEAFF. DNA of the CDR3: TGTGCCAGCAGTCTCCACCCGCAGGGAGAAGCTTTCTTT.

The gene calls are TRBV11-3 and TRBJ2-7, with D possibly TRBD1 on 7 matching bases. With 5 bases removed from V and 6 bases from J, the gap between germline ends came to 8 bases. This CDR3 is 11 amino acids long. CDR1 is SGHNT and CDR2 is YENEEA in the germline V gene. In nucleotides, the CDR3 is TGTGCCAGCAGCCAGGGGGGCGAGCAGTACTTC. Encoded protein: CASSQGGEQYF.

The chain combines TRBV7-2 with TRBJ1-2, with TRBD1 as a possible D gene (6 bases). Germline-derived CDR1 and CDR2 are SGHTA and FQGNSA. The CDR3 runs 14 residues. Trimming removed 5 bases at V and 0 bases at J, with 10 bases between. CDR3 coding DNA: TGTGCCAGCAGCCCCGGGACAACTAACTATGGCTACACCTTC. This sequence encodes CASSPGTTNYGYTF.

The chain links TRBV28 to TRBJ2-5; 8 nucleotides match TRBD1. The junction had 7 bases not matched to a gene; V was cut back by 6 bases and J by 4 bases. The germline CDR1 and CDR2 sequences are MDHEN and SYDVKM. There are 14 residues in the CDR3. As DNA, the CDR3 is TGTGCCAGCAGGACAGGGGTTTGGGGAGAGACCCAGTACTTC. Its translation is CASRTGVWGETQYF.

The chain uses TRBV4-1 and TRBJ1-5; D remains unclear. V dropped 4 bases and J dropped 0 bases, with 19 bases sitting between them. The CDR3 sequence is 18 residues long. Germline V CDR1 and CDR2: MGHRA, YSYEKL. The CDR3 nucleotides are TGCGCCAGCAGCCCGCCTGAATTGGCGGGGTATAGCAATCAGCCCCAGCATTTT. It specifies CASSPPELAGYSNQPQHF.

This chain links TRBV7-2 with TRBJ1-5, with TRBD1 matching 9 bases. V lost 5 bases, J lost 2 bases, and 4 bases stayed unmatched. The CDR3 is 15 amino acids. Germline lookup yields CDR1 SGHTA and CDR2 FQGNSA. Written as DNA, the CDR3 is TGTGCCAGCAGCCCATGGACAGGGGGCAATCAGCCCCAGCATTTT. Translation gives CASSPWTGGNQPQHF.

The gene calls are TRBV18 and TRBJ1-2; 8 positions match TRBD1. V lost 3 bases and J lost 8; bases outside the gene matches: 14. Germline CDR1 KGHSH, CDR2 LQKENI. The CDR3 spans 16 residues. CDR3 in amino acids: CASSPATNRGDKGYTF. CDR3 nucleotides: TGTGCCAGCTCACCCGCCACCAACAGGGGGGATAAAGGCTACACCTTC. The whole variable domain, remainder taken from reference TRBV18 and TRBJ1-2, is NAGVMQNPRHLVRRRGQEARLRCSPMKGHSHVYWYRQLPEEGLKFMVYLQKENIIDESGMPKERFSAEFPKEGPSILRIQQVVRGDSAAYFCASSPATNRGDKGYTFGSGTRLTVV.

The V gene is TRBV21-1, the J gene TRBJ1-4; the table names TRBD1, a call not compared with the DNA. TRBV21-1 is reported as a pseudogene. The CDR3 runs to 15 residues. The CDR3 nucleotides read TGTGCCAGCAGCAAAGACAGGGTGGTTAATGAAAAACTGTTTTTT. It yields the protein CASSKDRVVNEKLFF.

This clone has only one observation. The rearrangement links TRBV19 to TRBJ1-1; 8 bases fit TRBD1. The length of the CDR3 is 15 residues. Germline CDR1 reads LNHDA; CDR2 reads SQIVND (reference sequence). The ends lost 5 bases at V and 4 bases at J; junction bases unmatched: 9. CDR3 protein: CASSPWTGRSTEAFF. The CDR3 DNA is TGTGCCAGTAGTCCGTGGACAGGGAGGAGCACTGAAGCTTTCTTT.

The rearrangement uses TRBV5-4 and TRBJ1-2; D might be TRBD1 (5 bases). CDR1 is SGHNT and CDR2 is YYREEE in the germline V gene (reference sequence). The CDR3 has 18 residues. V was trimmed by 3 bases and J by 4 bases, leaving 25 bases between them. The CDR3 reads CASSSATRLGRDLYGYTF. The CDR3 DNA is TGTGCCAGCAGCTCCGCCACCCGTCTGGGGAGGGACCTCTATGGCTACACCTTC.

The chain joins TRBV7-3 to TRBJ2-7; the D is unclear. Between the trimmed V and J ends, which lost 1 base and 2 bases, there was a span of 6 bases. Germline V CDR1 and CDR2: SGHTA, FQGTGA. CDR3 length: 13 residues. The CDR3 spells CASSLNGAYEQYF. The CDR3 DNA sequence: TGTGCCAGCAGCTTAAATGGAGCCTACGAGCAGTACTTC.

The V and J genes are TRBV5-1 and TRBJ1-2, with D tentatively TRBD1 (6 bases). The CDR3 runs 14 residues. Trimming cost V 2 bases and J 7 bases, with 15 bases left between them. Germline lookup yields CDR1 SGHRS and CDR2 YFSETQ. CDR3: CASSFSQGLSGYTF. The CDR3 bases are TGCGCCAGCAGCTTTTCCCAGGGGTTGTCTGGCTACACCTTC.

The chain couples TRBV19 to TRBJ1-1; the D gene is possibly TRBD1 (5 bases). Trimming removed 5 bases at V and 4 bases at J, with 17 bases between. There are 15 residues in the CDR3. Germline CDR1 LNHDA, CDR2 SQIVND (reference sequence). CDR3 sequence (DNA): TGTGCCAGTAGTCCCCGCGGAGGGGTCGGCACTGAAGCTTTCTTT. Encoded protein: CASSPRGGVGTEAFF.

The count of this clone is one. The chain carries TRBV5-1 and TRBJ2-7, with TRBD2 identical over 11 bases. CDR3 length equals 17 residues. The germline V gene encodes CDR1 SGHRS and CDR2 YFSETQ. Trimming took 5 bases from V and 5 from J; bases not matched to a gene: 15. The CDR3 sequence is CASRFLSSGRASDEQYF. The CDR3, as DNA: TGCGCCAGCAGGTTCCTGAGTAGCGGGAGGGCCAGCGACGAGCAGTACTTC.